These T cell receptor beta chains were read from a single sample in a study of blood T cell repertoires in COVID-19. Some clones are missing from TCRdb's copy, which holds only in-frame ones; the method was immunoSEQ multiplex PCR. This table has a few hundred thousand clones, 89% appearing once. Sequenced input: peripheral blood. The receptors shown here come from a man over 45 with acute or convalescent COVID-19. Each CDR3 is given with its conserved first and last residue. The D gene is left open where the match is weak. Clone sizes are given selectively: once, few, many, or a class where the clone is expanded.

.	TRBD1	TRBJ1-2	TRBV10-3	TGTGCCATCAGGTTCGACAGGGCCGGCTATGGCTACACCTTC	CAIRFDRAGYGYTF
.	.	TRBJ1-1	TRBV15	TGTGCCACCAGCAGAGATTATACAGGCTGGAACACTGAAGCTTTCTTT	CATSRDYTGWNTEAFF
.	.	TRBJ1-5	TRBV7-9	TGTGCCAGCAGCGCCGGGACAAATCAGCCCCAGCATTTT	CASSAGTNQPQHF
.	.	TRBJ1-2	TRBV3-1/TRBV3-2	TGTGCCAGCAGCCCCTGGCCCCCCTATGGCTACACCTTC	CASSPWPPYGYTF
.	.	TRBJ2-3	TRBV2	TGTGCCAGCAGTGAAGCGCTTTCCGGGGATTTT	CASSEALSGDF
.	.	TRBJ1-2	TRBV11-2	TGTGCCAGCAGCCCGACAGGCCTCTATGGCTACACCTTC	CASSPTGLYGYTF
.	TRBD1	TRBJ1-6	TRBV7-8	TGTGCCAGCAGCTTAAGGGGACAGGGGTTTAGGGAGGATAATTCACCCCTCCACTTT	CASSLRGQGFREDNSPLHF
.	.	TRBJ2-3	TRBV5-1	TGCGCCAGCAGCTTCGGTTCGGCGGGGTTCGCAGATACGCAGTATTTT	CASSFGSAGFADTQYF
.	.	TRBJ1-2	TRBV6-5	TGTGCCAGCAGTTACGGGGCGTCCAACTATGGCTACACCTTC	CASSYGASNYGYTF
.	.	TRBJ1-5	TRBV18	TGTGCCAGCTCGCCTCAACGCGTGGGGCGCGGGGATCAGCCCCAGCATTTT	CASSPQRVGRGDQPQHF
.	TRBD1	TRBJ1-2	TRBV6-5	TGTGCCAGCAAGGGGACAGGGGGTCTCGGCACCTTC	CASKGTGGLGTF
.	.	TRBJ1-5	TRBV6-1	TGTGCCAGCAGGGGTACAGGGAGTCAGCCCCAGCATTTT	CASRGTGSQPQHF
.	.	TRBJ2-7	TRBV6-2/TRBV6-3	TGTGCCAGCAGCATCACAGCCTACGAGCAGTACTTC	CASSITAYEQYF
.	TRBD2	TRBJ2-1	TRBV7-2	TGTGCCAGCAGCCCTTGGACTAGTTCGGATGAGCAGTTCTTC	CASSPWTSSDEQFF
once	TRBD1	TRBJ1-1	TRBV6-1	TGTGCCAGCAGTGATCGGGCTTCTGACAGGGGGCGGACTGAAGCTTTCTTT	CASSDRASDRGRTEAFF
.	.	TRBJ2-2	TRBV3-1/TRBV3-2	TGTGCCAGCAGCCAATTCAGGTCTTCCGGGGAGCTGTTTTTT	CASSQFRSSGELFF
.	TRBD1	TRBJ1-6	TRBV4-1	TGCGCCAGCAGCCAAGTGGACAGGGGAAATTCACCCCTCCACTTT	CASSQVDRGNSPLHF
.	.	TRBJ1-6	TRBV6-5	TGTGCCAGCAGTTCTATTTTCTCACCCCTCCACTTT	CASSSIFSPLHF
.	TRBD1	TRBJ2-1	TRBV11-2	TGTGCCAGCAGCTTGGAACGACAGGGGGAAGGGAATGAGCAGTTCTTC	CASSLERQGEGNEQFF
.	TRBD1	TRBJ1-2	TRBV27	TGTGCCAGCAGCGAAGGGACAGGGGCTTCGGCCACCTCCGTTAACTATGGCTACACCTTC	CASSEGTGASATSVNYGYTF
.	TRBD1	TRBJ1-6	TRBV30	TGTGCCTGGAGTCACCCGGGACAGGGAGTTTCACCCCTCCACTTT	CAWSHPGQGVSPLHF
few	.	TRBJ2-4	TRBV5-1	TGCGCCAGCAGCCGGGACCTCCTTGGGGGGAACATTCAGTACTTC	CASSRDLLGGNIQYF
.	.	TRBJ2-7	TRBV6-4	TGTGCCAGCAGTGTCACGACAGGTGCCTACGAGCAGTACTTC	CASSVTTGAYEQYF
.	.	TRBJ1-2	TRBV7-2	TGTGCCAGCAGCCCTAATCAGGGGAACTATGGCTACACCTTC	CASSPNQGNYGYTF
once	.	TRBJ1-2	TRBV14	TGTGCCAGCAGCCAAGATGCGGACAGCCTGGCGAGCTACACCTTC	CASSQDADSLASYTF
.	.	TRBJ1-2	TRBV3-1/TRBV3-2	TGTGCCAGCAGCCACACATACTATGGCTACACCTTC	CASSHTYYGYTF
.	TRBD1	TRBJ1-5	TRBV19	TGTGCCAGTAGTACCAATGGGCCAGGGGGCTATCAGCCCCAGCATTTT	CASSTNGPGGYQPQHF
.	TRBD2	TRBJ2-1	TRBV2	TGTGCCAGCAGTGAGGGACTAGCGGGAGAGCAGTTCTTC	CASSEGLAGEQFF
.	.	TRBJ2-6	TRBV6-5	TGTGCCAGCACCCTTCTACCCTCTGGGGCCAACGTCCTGACTTTC	CASTLLPSGANVLTF
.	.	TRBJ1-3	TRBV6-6	TGTGCCAGCATCAGGCAGGGGGGAAACACCATATATTTT	CASIRQGGNTIYF
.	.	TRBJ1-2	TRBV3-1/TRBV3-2	TGTGCCAGCGAAAGGGGGGGCTATGGCTACACCTTC	CASERGGYGYTF
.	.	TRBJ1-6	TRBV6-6	TGTGCCAGCACCAACAGGGTTTCACCCCTCCACTTT	CASTNRVSPLHF
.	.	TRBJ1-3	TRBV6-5	TGTGCCAGCAGGCAGGGAGGAAACACCATATATTTT	CASRQGGNTIYF
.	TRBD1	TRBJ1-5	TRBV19	TGTGCCAGTACTCGGACAGGCATGTATAGCAATCAGCCCCAGCATTTT	CASTRTGMYSNQPQHF
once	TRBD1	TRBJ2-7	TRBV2	TGTGCCAGCAGTGGAACAGGGGCCGAGCAGTACTTC	CASSGTGAEQYF
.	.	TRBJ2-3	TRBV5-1	TGCGCCAGCAGCCCGGGCCCCCCAGAGGGAGATACGCAGTATTTT	CASSPGPPEGDTQYF
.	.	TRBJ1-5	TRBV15	TGTGCCACCAGCAGAGACGGGGGTTCCAATCAGCCCCAGCATTTT	CATSRDGGSNQPQHF
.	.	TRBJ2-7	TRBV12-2	TGTGCAAGTCGCTTAGCGAGGAGAGTAAGGGAGATCTGCGAGCAGTACTTC	CASRLARRVREICEQYF
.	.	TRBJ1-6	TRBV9	TGTGCCAGCAGCGGGAACAGCGGTGGGGCCCTCCACTTT	CASSGNSGGALHF
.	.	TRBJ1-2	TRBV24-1	TGTGCCACCAGTGACAGGGTCGGAGGCTACACCTTC	CATSDRVGGYTF
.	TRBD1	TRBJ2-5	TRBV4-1	TGCGCCAGCAGCCAGACAGGGTGGGGGGAGACCCAGTACTTC	CASSQTGWGETQYF
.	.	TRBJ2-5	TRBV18	TGTGCCAGCTCCCCAGGGAGAGAGACCCAGTACTTC	CASSPGRETQYF
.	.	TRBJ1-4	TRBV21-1	TGTGCCAGCAGCAAAGCGGAGGGGGCGAAAACAACTAATGAAAAACTGTTTTTT	CASSKAEGAKTTNEKLFF
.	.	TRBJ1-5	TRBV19	TGTGCCAGTAGTATTAAGGGACTTAGCAATCAGCCCCAGCATTTT	CASSIKGLSNQPQHF
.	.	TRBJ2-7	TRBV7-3	TGTGCCAGCAGCGCCTTGATCGGGATCGAGCAGTACTTC	CASSALIGIEQYF
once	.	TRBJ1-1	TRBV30	TGTGCCTGGAGTGGGCTGATCGAAGCTTTCTTT	CAWSGLIEAFF
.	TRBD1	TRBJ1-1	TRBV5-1	TGCGCCAGCAGCCAGACAGGGTCTGAAGCTTTCTTT	CASSQTGSEAFF